The 18 T cell receptor beta chains presented below share a single source sample, sequenced in a study of T-cell reconstitution after alpha-beta-depleted transplantation in children. TCRbeta library preparation incorporated unique molecular identifiers. Each CDR3 protein is one row after TCRdb ran MiXCR on the PCR reads. The sample shows 700,000 to 850,000 distinct CDR3 sequences, approximately 15% of them seen only once. The starting material was PBMCs, mostly from graft donor cells, obtained 360 days after TCRalphabeta/CD19-depleted stem cell transplant. All receptors derive from a male patient aged 10 to 17 who had a stem cell transplant for acute lymphoblastic leukemia, so the T cells may come from the graft donor.

The gene calls are TRBV5-1 and TRBJ1-1, with 9 bases aligning to TRBD1. The V gene end was trimmed by 3 bases and the J gene end by 1 base; junction bases not matched to a gene: 7. Germline V gene data show CDR1 as SGHRS and CDR2 as YFSETQ. The CDR3 is 16 amino acids. The CDR3 reads CASSSPGTGRNTEAFF. In DNA form, the CDR3 reads TGCGCCAGCAGCTCCCCCGGGACAGGGAGGAACACTGAAGCTTTCTTT. The full variable domain, its missing parts supplied by reference TRBV5-1 and TRBJ1-1, is KAGVTQTPRYLIKTRGQQVTLSCSPISGHRSVSWYQQTPGQGLQFLFEYFSETQRNKGNFPGRFSGRQFSNSRSEMNVSTLELGDSALYLCASSSPGTGRNTEAFFGQGTRLTVV.

This clonotype was found many times. The chain uses TRBV12-3 or TRBV12-4 and TRBJ2-2; tentative D call: TRBD2 (6 bases). V lost 3 bases and J lost 6, with 8 bases in between. This CDR3 has 13 residues. The DNA for the CDR3 is TGTGCCAGCAGTTTTTGGGGGGCCGGGGAGCTGTTTTTT. This translates into CASSFWGAGELFF.

V is TRBV7-9 and J is TRBJ1-2; D may be TRBD1 (5 bases). The CDR3 totals 15 residues. Per the germline V gene, CDR1 is SEHNR and CDR2 is FQNEAQ (reference sequence). The V and J ends lost 5 bases and 3 bases respectively, with 16 bases between them. CDR3 coding DNA: TGTGCCAGCAGCCCATGGCAGGGCGGGGACTATGGCTACACCTTC. It encodes CASSPWQGGDYGYTF. Filled out from reference TRBV7-9 and TRBJ1-2, the complete variable domain reads DTGVSQNPRHKITKRGQNVTFRCDPISEHNRLYWYRQTLGQGPEFLTYFQNEAQLEKSRLLSDRFSAERPKGSFSTLEIQRTEQGDSAMYLCASSPWQGGDYGYTFGSGTRLTVV.

This clonotype has just a few counts. The CDR3 sequence: CASSVHGRTNTEAFF. The CDR3 DNA follows: TGTGCCAGCAGCGTTCACGGCAGGACGAACACTGAAGCTTTCTTT. V and J are TRBV7-9 and TRBJ1-1; D remains ambiguous. The V end was cut by 5 bases, the J end by 1 base, with 14 bases between. Germline V lookup: CDR1 SEHNR, CDR2 FQNEAQ (reference sequence). The CDR3 runs 15 residues.

The chain employs TRBV7-8 and TRBJ1-5; no reliable D call. V was clipped by 5 bases and J by 6 bases, with 14 bases between them. Germline V lookup: CDR1 SGHVS, CDR2 FQNEAQ. The CDR3 runs to 14 residues. CDR3 in DNA: TGTGCCAGCAGCACACGGACGGGCGCTCAGCCCCAGCATTTT. This codes for CASSTRTGAQPQHF.

This clonotype showed up many times. For the CDR3, the DNA is TGTGCCAGCAGTTTATTCCCGGGACAGGGCCCCAATGAGCAGTTCTTC. Protein product: CASSLFPGQGPNEQFF. This chain uses TRBV12-3 or TRBV12-4 with TRBJ2-1; 9 bases line up with TRBD1. The CDR3 extends over 16 amino acids. Trimming removed 2 bases from V and 6 bases from J; junction bases left unmatched: 8.

This clonotype has only a few counts. This CDR3 reads CASSLWAGTGYGTQYF. CDR3 DNA sequence: TGTGCCAGCAGTCTTTGGGCCGGGACAGGGTACGGGACCCAGTACTTC. The J gene is TRBJ2-5, the V gene TRBV27; 9 nucleotides agree with TRBD1. The V gene's germline CDR1 is MNHEY and CDR2 SMNVEV (reference sequence). Trimming took 5 bases from V and 7 from J; bases not matched to a gene: 14. This CDR3 spans 16 amino acids.

This clonotype has just a few counts. The chain couples TRBV6-2 or TRBV6-3 to TRBJ2-7, with 8 bases that match TRBD1. This CDR3 contains 14 residues. Germline values: CDR1 MNHEY, CDR2 SVGEGT. V gave up 5 bases and J gave up 2 bases; unmatched junction bases: 5. CDR3 bases: TGTGCCAGCAGTCAATCGACAGGGGCCTACGAGCAGTACTTC. Translation: CASSQSTGAYEQYF.

This clonotype has just a few counts. DNA of the CDR3: TGTGCCAGCAGCCTTATGACGGGAGGGCCCTGGTCCGGGGAGCTGTTTTTT. This sequence encodes CASSLMTGGPWSGELFF. V is TRBV4-2 and J is TRBJ2-2, with TRBD2 identical over 8 bases. The CDR3 runs to 17 residues. The germline gives CDR1 LGHNA, CDR2 YNFKEQ. V lost 4 bases to trimming and J lost 6 bases; unmatched junction nucleotides: 13.

The chain is built from TRBV5-1 and TRBJ2-2; 7 bases agree with TRBD1. Germline lookup yields CDR1 SGHRS and CDR2 YFSETQ. CDR3 length: 17 amino acids. Trimming took 0 bases from V and 0 from J; bases not matched to a gene: 5. Written as DNA, the CDR3 is TGCGCCAGCAGCTTGGACCCGGGACAGACGAACACCGGGGAGCTGTTTTTT. Its protein product is CASSLDPGQTNTGELFF.

The chain joins TRBV27 to TRBJ2-7; 11 nucleotides align to TRBD2. Germline V gene sequence: CDR1 MNHEY, CDR2 SMNVEV (reference sequence). The CDR3 spans 14 residues. After removal of 5 bases from V and 5 bases from J, the junction contained 5 bases not matched to a gene. The CDR3 DNA follows: TGTGCCAGCAGTCGAACTAGCGGGAGCCACGAGCAGTACTTC. Its translation is CASSRTSGSHEQYF.

The sample holds a few counts of this clonotype. This rearrangement joins TRBV7-8 to TRBJ2-3, with TRBD2 identical over 13 bases. V lost 2 bases, J lost 3 bases, and 2 bases stayed unmatched. Germline V gene sequence: CDR1 SGHVS, CDR2 FQNEAQ. CDR3 length: 16 amino acids. CDR3 amino acids: CASSLRTSGRTDTQYF. The CDR3, as DNA: TGTGCCAGCAGCTTACGGACTAGCGGGAGAACAGATACGCAGTATTTT.

This clonotype appeared a few times. The chain recombines TRBV20-1 with TRBJ1-1, with 10 bases that match TRBD1. The CDR3 consists of 11 residues. CDR1 is DFQATT, CDR2 SNEGSKA, per germline (reference sequence). Trimming cost V 7 bases and J 6 bases; bases outside gene matches: 2. In DNA, the CDR3 is TGCAGTGGGACAGGGGGTCCTGAAGCTTTCTTT. As protein: CSGTGGPEAFF.

This clonotype occurred a few times. The chain couples TRBV12-3 or TRBV12-4 to TRBJ2-2; the D is unclear. The V and J ends lost 6 bases and 1 base respectively, with 12 bases between them. CDR3 size: 15 residues. The CDR3 DNA follows: TGTGCCAGCAGGGCTAGGATTCAGAACACCGGGGAGCTGTTTTTT. Translated, it gives CASRARIQNTGELFF.

This clonotype occurred a few times. The V and J genes are TRBV3-1 and TRBJ2-6; 9 nucleotides line up with TRBD1. V shed 4 bases, J shed 0 bases, and the junction held 7 bases outside the gene matches. The CDR3 contains 18 residues. Germline V gene lookup returns CDR1 LGHDT and CDR2 YNNKEL (reference sequence). The CDR3 here is CASSRPGQGFSGANVLTF. In nucleotides, the CDR3 is TGTGCCAGCAGCCGTCCGGGACAGGGTTTCTCTGGGGCCAACGTCCTGACTTTC.

V usage is TRBV5-1 and J usage is TRBJ2-3; the D gene is possibly TRBD2 (5 bases). The ends were cut back, 6 bases at V and 0 bases at J, with 14 bases in the middle. Germline-derived CDR1 and CDR2 are SGHRS and YFSETQ. There are 15 residues in the CDR3. The CDR3 protein is CASKNRADSTDTQYF. In nucleotides, the CDR3 is TGCGCCAGCAAAAACAGAGCGGACAGCACAGATACGCAGTATTTT.

This clonotype was counted a few times. The chain uses TRBV5-8 and TRBJ2-1, with no clear D. This CDR3 contains 16 residues. Germline V lookup: CDR1 SGHTS, CDR2 YDEGEE. V was pared by 0 bases and J by 1 base, with 11 bases between. DNA of the CDR3: TGTGCCAGCAGCTTGGGCTTAGGTCAGTCCTACAATGAGCAGTTCTTC. Translated: CASSLGLGQSYNEQFF.

The rearrangement joins TRBV9 to TRBJ2-1; D unresolved. V was pared by 0 bases and J by 3 bases, with 4 bases between. The CDR3 contains 13 residues. The germline CDR1 and CDR2 sequences are SGDLS and YYNGEE. CDR3 sequence: CASSVGVYNEQFF. Here the CDR3 DNA reads TGTGCCAGCAGCGTAGGGGTCTACAATGAGCAGTTCTTC.